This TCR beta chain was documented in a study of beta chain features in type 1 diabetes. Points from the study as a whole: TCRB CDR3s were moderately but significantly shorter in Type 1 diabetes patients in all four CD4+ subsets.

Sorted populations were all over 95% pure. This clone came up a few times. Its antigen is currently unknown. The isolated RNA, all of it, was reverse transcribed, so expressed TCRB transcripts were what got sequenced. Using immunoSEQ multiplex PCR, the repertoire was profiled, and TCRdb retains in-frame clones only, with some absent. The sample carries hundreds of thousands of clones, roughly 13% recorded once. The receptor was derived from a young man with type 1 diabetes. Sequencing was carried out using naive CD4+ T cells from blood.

The CDR3 sequence is CASSPRSNQPQHF. DNA for the CDR3: TGTGCCAGCAGCCCCAGGAGCAATCAGCCCCAGCATTTT. V and J are TRBV28 and TRBJ1-5; D is unclear. Trimming left V 6 bases short and J 1 base short, with 7 bases between. Germline CDR1 and CDR2: MDHEN and SYDVKM. The CDR3 loop spans 13 amino acids. The full variable domain, rest sourced from reference TRBV28 and TRBJ1-5, is DVKVTQSSRYLVKRTGEKVFLECVQDMDHENMFWYRQDPGLGLRLIYFSYDVKMKEKGDIPEGYSVSREKKERFSLILESASTNQTSMYLCASSPRSNQPQHFGDGTRLSIL.